Presented here are 25 T cell receptor beta chains from one specimen sequenced in a study of cytomegalovirus exposure and HLA in healthy donors. This PCR relied on a set of 60 Vbeta primers and 13 Jbeta primers. Using immunoSEQ multiplex PCR, the repertoire was profiled, and TCRdb retains in-frame clones only, with some absent. This table holds some 99,000 clones, roughly 70% found once. Sequences were obtained from PBMCs. The source of these receptors is a male donor in good health and CMV-seronegative.

The chain is built from TRBV28 and TRBJ2-3, with 9 positions matching TRBD2. V dropped 3 bases and J dropped 4; count of bases not matched to a gene: 5. Germline CDR1 and CDR2: MDHEN and SYDVKM. The CDR3 has 15 residues. The DNA of the CDR3 is TGTGCCAGCAGTTTGCCTAGCGGGACCTCAGATACGCAGTATTTT. This codes for CASSLPSGTSDTQYF.

This chain connects TRBV27 to TRBJ2-5; TRBD1 might be the D (5 bases). V was pared by 3 bases and J by 2 bases, with 10 bases between. The germline V gene has CDR1 MNHEY and CDR2 SMNVEV (reference sequence). The CDR3 has 14 amino acids. CDR3 in amino acids: CASSLTADQETQYF. The CDR3 DNA reads TGTGCCAGCAGTTTGACAGCAGATCAAGAGACCCAGTACTTC.

The chain combines TRBV7-2 with TRBJ1-2, with D perhaps matching TRBD1 (5 bases). Trimming pared 5 bases from V and 1 base from J, leaving 8 bases between. The CDR3 contains 13 residues. CDR1 and CDR2 from the germline V gene are SGHTA and FQGNSA. CDR3 sequence (DNA): TGTGCCAGCAGCCAAGGGGTTAACTATGGCTACACCTTC. Translating it yields CASSQGVNYGYTF.

The CDR3 coding sequence is TGTGCCAGTAGTACTCGCCGGGGAAGAGAGGAAGGCTACACCTTC. Its translation is CASSTRRGREEGYTF. The V gene is TRBV19, the J gene TRBJ1-2; D is undetermined. V was trimmed by 4 bases and J by 8 bases, leaving 20 bases between them. Per the germline V gene, CDR1 is LNHDA and CDR2 is SQIVND (reference sequence). This CDR3 comprises 15 residues.

V gene TRBV29-1 combines with J gene TRBJ2-2; 8 bases are shared with TRBD1. Germline assignment: CDR1 SQVTM and CDR2 ANQGSEA. This CDR3 region has 13 residues. With V trimmed by 4 bases and J by 4 bases, 2 bases remained unmatched. CDR3 residues: CSVGTGGTGELFF. The CDR3 DNA sequence: TGCAGCGTTGGAACAGGGGGCACCGGGGAGCTGTTTTTT.

The chain has TRBV27 and TRBJ2-7; TRBD2 aligns across 9 bases. CDR1 and CDR2 (germline): MNHEY, SMNVEV (reference sequence). V lost 6 bases and J lost 5; bases outside the gene matches: 8. CDR3 size: 14 residues. The CDR3 protein is CASRFSGSGHEQYF. CDR3 nucleotides: TGTGCCAGCAGATTTAGCGGGAGCGGCCACGAGCAGTACTTC.

The chain carries TRBV10-2 and TRBJ2-7; the match to TRBD1 covers 8 bases. Germline CDR1 and CDR2: WSHSY and SAAADI. The junction had 9 bases not matched to a gene; V was cut back by 10 bases and J by 4 bases. The CDR3 spans 13 residues. The CDR3 nucleotides are TGCGCCACGGGGACAGGCTCCCTGTACGAGCAGTACTTC. Translating it yields CATGTGSLYEQYF.

The rearrangement uses TRBV11-3 and TRBJ2-6; tentatively, D is TRBD1 (6 bases). Looked up from germline, CDR1 is SGHNT and CDR2 is YENEEA. V was trimmed by 5 bases and J by 0 bases, leaving 14 bases between them. There are 17 residues in the CDR3. CDR3 amino acids: CASSPRQASSGANVLTF. The CDR3 coding sequence is TGTGCCAGCAGCCCCCGACAGGCAAGCTCTGGGGCCAACGTCCTGACTTTC.

This clone was counted a single time. This sequence joins TRBV19 and TRBJ1-2; D remains ambiguous. Germline CDR1 reads LNHDA; CDR2 reads SQIVND (reference sequence). Trimming pared 3 bases from V and 6 bases from J, leaving 11 bases between. There are 13 residues in the CDR3. This CDR3 reads CASSIGGVHGYTF. Here the CDR3 DNA reads TGTGCCAGTAGTATCGGCGGGGTGCATGGCTACACCTTC.

There are a few counts of this clone. This chain uses TRBV6-4 with TRBJ2-1; 12 bases map to TRBD1. CDR1 is MRHNA, CDR2 SNTAGT, per germline. CDR3 size: 14 residues. The ends lost 5 bases at V and 7 bases at J; junction bases unmatched: 3. The CDR3 reads CASSPGQGANEQFF. The DNA of the CDR3 is TGTGCCAGCAGTCCGGGACAGGGGGCGAATGAGCAGTTCTTC.

The rearrangement joins TRBV5-6 to TRBJ2-7; D possibly corresponds to TRBD1 (6 bases). The germline V gene encodes CDR1 SGHDT and CDR2 YYEEEE. The V end was cut by 0 bases, the J end by 5 bases, with 21 bases between. The CDR3 is 17 amino acids. The CDR3 bases are TGTGCCAGCAGCTTGGATCTGGCCAGGGGAATTGGGAACGAGCAGTACTTC. It yields the protein CASSLDLARGIGNEQYF.

This clone was recorded once. V usage is TRBV7-9 and J usage is TRBJ1-2, with D unresolved. The ends were cut back, 9 bases at V and 6 bases at J, with 14 bases in the middle. Germline values: CDR1 SEHNR, CDR2 FQNEAQ (reference sequence). The CDR3 is made up of 12 amino acids. CDR3 coding DNA: TGTGCCAGTTGGGAGCGTCTGAATGGCTACACCTTC. Translation gives CASWERLNGYTF.

This chain joins TRBV27 and TRBJ2-1; weak D call: TRBD1 (5 bases). This CDR3 region has 13 residues. Trimming removed 4 bases from V and 4 bases from J, with 8 bases in between. Germline V gene sequence: CDR1 MNHEY, CDR2 SMNVEV (reference sequence). The CDR3 region is CASSWGFYNEQFF. For the CDR3, the DNA is TGTGCCAGCAGTTGGGGCTTTTACAATGAGCAGTTCTTC.

The CDR3 loop is CASSQGGMAGAYEQYF. CDR3 coding DNA: TGTGCCAGCAGCCAAGGTGGGATGGCGGGAGCCTACGAGCAGTACTTC. The genes are TRBV13 and TRBJ2-5; 7 nucleotides match TRBD2. Near its end, the DNA agrees better with TRBJ2-7, so the J call may be wrong. The CDR3 runs 16 residues. Germline values: CDR1 PRHDT, CDR2 FYEKMQ (reference sequence).

In this sample, this clone turned up a few times. The chain combines TRBV27 with TRBJ1-2; 7 positions agree with TRBD1. Looked up from germline, CDR1 is MNHEY and CDR2 is SMNVEV (reference sequence). The CDR3 is 14 amino acids. Trimming at V came to 5 bases and at J to 3 bases, leaving 6 bases not matched to a gene. The CDR3 protein is CASSPRGGDYGYTF. As DNA, the CDR3 is TGTGCCAGCAGTCCTCGAGGGGGCGACTATGGCTACACCTTC.

The chain combines TRBV5-6 with TRBJ1-1; no reliable D call. The CDR3 loop spans 14 amino acids. Germline V gene data show CDR1 as SGHDT and CDR2 as YYEEEE. V was pared by 0 bases and J by 1 base, with 7 bases between. The DNA of the CDR3 is TGTGCCAGCAGCTTGGTTCCGGGGAACACTGAAGCTTTCTTT. Protein product: CASSLVPGNTEAFF.

V gene TRBV28 combines with J gene TRBJ2-1; 10 bases map to TRBD2. Germline V gene lookup returns CDR1 MDHEN and CDR2 SYDVKM. V was clipped by 6 bases and J by 0 bases; unmatched bases: 5. The CDR3 loop spans 16 amino acids. DNA for the CDR3: TGTGCCAGCAGCCAGCGGGAGGGCATCTCCTACAATGAGCAGTTCTTC. It specifies CASSQREGISYNEQFF.

The CDR3 DNA reads TGCGCCAGCAGCCCGGACAGGGTGAGGACCGGGGAGCTGTTTTTT. This encodes CASSPDRVRTGELFF. The chain joins TRBV5-1 to TRBJ2-2, with TRBD1 matching over 8 bases. The CDR3 has 15 residues. V dropped 4 bases and J dropped 5; count of bases not matched to a gene: 7. Germline CDR1 and CDR2: SGHRS and YFSETQ.

J is TRBJ2-3 and V is TRBV6-5, with 8 bases that match TRBD2. J lost 3 bases, V lost 5 bases, and 7 bases had no gene match. Per the germline V gene, CDR1 is MNHEY and CDR2 is SVGAGI. This CDR3 is built from 15 residues. CDR3 DNA sequence: TGTGCCAGCAGTCAACTAGCGGCGGGGACAGATACGCAGTATTTT. Amino acid sequence: CASSQLAAGTDTQYF.

The V and J genes are TRBV14 and TRBJ1-1; a possible D gene is TRBD1 (6 bases). Per germline, CDR1 SGHDN and CDR2 FVKESK. This CDR3 spans 15 amino acids. V gave up 5 bases and J gave up 4 bases, with 17 bases separating them. The CDR3 coding sequence is TGTGCCAGCAGCGTACTACAGGGAATGGCCACTGAAGCTTTCTTT. Amino acids: CASSVLQGMATEAFF.

The rearrangement joins TRBV5-1 to TRBJ2-5, with 13 bases matching TRBD2. Germline values: CDR1 SGHRS, CDR2 YFSETQ. The CDR3 has 17 residues. Losses at the gene ends were 4 bases for V and 4 bases for J; bases not matched to a gene: 10. Written as DNA, the CDR3 is TGCGCCAGCAGCCCAGGACTAGCGGGAGCAGGTAGAGAGACCCAGTACTTC. Translation gives CASSPGLAGAGRETQYF.

V gene TRBV28 combines with J gene TRBJ2-3; 11 positions agree with TRBD2. Germline V lookup: CDR1 MDHEN, CDR2 SYDVKM. The trim removed 6 bases at V and 0 bases at J, leaving 23 bases unmatched. The CDR3 is 22 residues long. The CDR3 reads CASSPPPQGLAGLNPSTDTQYF. The CDR3, as DNA: TGTGCCAGCAGCCCTCCCCCCCAAGGACTAGCGGGCCTAAACCCTAGCACAGATACGCAGTATTTT.

The chain is built from TRBV19 and TRBJ1-1, with 7 bases identical to TRBD1. Germline trimming cut 4 bases from V and 4 bases from J; bases unmatched to any gene: 3. The CDR3 has 13 residues. Germline-derived CDR1 and CDR2 are LNHDA and SQIVND (reference sequence). The CDR3 DNA sequence: TGTGCCAGTAGTAAGGGGGCGGGCACTGAAGCTTTCTTT. This codes for CASSKGAGTEAFF.

V gene TRBV9 combines with J gene TRBJ2-1; TRBD1 matches 8 bases. Germline-derived CDR1 and CDR2 are SGDLS and YYNGEE. The CDR3 consists of 16 residues. V was clipped by 4 bases and J by 0 bases; unmatched bases: 6. CDR3 DNA sequence: TGTGCCAGCAGCCCGACAGGGGCTAGCTCCTACAATGAGCAGTTCTTC. This translates into CASSPTGASSYNEQFF.

The rearrangement joins TRBV2 to TRBJ1-1, with D unresolved. The CDR3 consists of 12 residues. Looked up from germline, CDR1 is SNHLY and CDR2 is FYNNEI. V was cut by 4 bases and J by 1 base, with 4 bases left in between. The CDR3 reads CASSVENTEAFF. The CDR3 nucleotides read TGTGCCAGCAGTGTAGAGAACACTGAAGCTTTCTTT.